The clone carrying this T cell receptor (beta chain) was detected a few times. As yet, its antigen is unknown. Noted time point: persistent/refractory GD, antithyroid drugs over 5 years with positive TRAb. There was RNA extracted from PBMCs, and the TCR library was made from it. The sample is drawn from a study of regulatory T cells in long-lasting Graves disease. About the study: The definition of persistent Graves' disease was over 5 years of antithyroid drugs with positive TSH receptor antibodies.

Germline CDR1 is SGHTA and CDR2 is FQGTGA. With 5 bases clipped from V and 4 bases from J, the junction kept 3 bases outside the gene matches. This CDR3 contains 14 residues. Findings and caveats of the study: Accuracy could have been hurt by small sample size. Favoring TRBV28, TRBJ1-2 and TRBJ2-5 was a feature seen in persistent disease. New patients shared 750 to 1,000 public clonotypes, and persistent patients shared more, with fewer than 3,500.

iRepertoire HTBI primers and Arm-PCR of CDR3 regions built TCR beta libraries. TCRdb independently ran MiXCR on the multiplex PCR reads; one entry per CDR3 protein. The table records about half a million distinct CDR3 sequences, 20% to 25% of them present only once. V usage is TRBV7-3 and J usage is TRBJ1-1; 11 bases are shared with TRBD1. Sequencing was performed on peripheral blood mononuclear cells (PBMCs), taken when the disease was refractory, from a patient treated with antithyroid drugs. This sequence was found in a female donor with Graves disease. Written as DNA, the CDR3 is TGTGCCAGCAGCGCAGGACAGGGGGCCACTGAAGCTTTCTTT. This gives the protein CASSAGQGATEAFF.